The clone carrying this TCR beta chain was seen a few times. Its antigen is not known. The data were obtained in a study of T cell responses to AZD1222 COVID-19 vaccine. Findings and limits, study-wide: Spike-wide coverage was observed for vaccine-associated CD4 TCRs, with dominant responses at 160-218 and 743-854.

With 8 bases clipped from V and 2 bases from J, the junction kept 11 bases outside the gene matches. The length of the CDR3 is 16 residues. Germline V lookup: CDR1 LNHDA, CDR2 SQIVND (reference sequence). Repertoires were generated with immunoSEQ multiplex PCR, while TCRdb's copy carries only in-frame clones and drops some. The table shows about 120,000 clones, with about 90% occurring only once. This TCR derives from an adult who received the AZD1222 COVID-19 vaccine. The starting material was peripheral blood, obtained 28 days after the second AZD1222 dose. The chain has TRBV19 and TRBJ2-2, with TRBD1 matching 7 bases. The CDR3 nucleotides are TGTGCCAGTTCCGTGACAGGGTACCGAAACACCGGGGAGCTGTTTTTT. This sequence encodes CASSVTGYRNTGELFF. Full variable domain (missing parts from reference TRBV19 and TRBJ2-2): DGGITQSPKYLFRKEGQNVTLSCEQNLNHDAMYWYRQDPGQGLRLIYYSQIVNDFQKGDIAEGYSVSREKKESFPLTVTSAQKNPTAFYLCASSVTGYRNTGELFFGEGSRLTVL.